Listed below are T cell receptor beta chains from one sample, sequenced in a study. A single record per CDR3 protein comes from TCRdb applying MiXCR to the RT-PCR reads. This sample has around 700,000 distinct CDR3 sequences, with approximately 15% found just once. Material: memory CD4+ T cells from blood. These receptors were collected from a female donor in good health, serving as a healthy control. Both conserved end residues are part of each CDR3. D genes are given only for firm matches. Some rows have no size entry. The others give once, few or many, or a class for an expanded clone.

V gene	clone size	D gene	CDR3 length	J gene	CDR3 DNA	CDR3 protein
TRBV12-3/TRBV12-4	.	.	13	TRBJ1-2	TGTGCCAGCACCCTTCAACGGGAGGGGGGCTACACCTTC	CASTLQREGGYTF
TRBV4-3	many	.	14	TRBJ2-2	TGCGCCAGCAGCCCCAGGGACGGCTACGGGGAGCTGTTTTTT	CASSPRDGYGELFF
TRBV7-2	.	TRBD2	15	TRBJ2-1	TGTGCCAGCAGCTTAGTCGTGCGGGAGCACAATGAGCAGTTCTTC	CASSLVVREHNEQFF
TRBV7-2	few	TRBD1	14	TRBJ1-1	TGTGCCAGCAGCCACCGACAGGGCAACACTGAAGCTTTCTTT	CASSHRQGNTEAFF
TRBV12-3/TRBV12-4	.	.	12	TRBJ2-7	TGTGCCAGCAGTTTTAGAACCTACGAGCAGTACTTC	CASSFRTYEQYF
TRBV5-1	few	.	15	TRBJ1-2	TGCGCCAGCAGCTTGGTCTTGGGGGAAGGCTATGGCTACACCTTC	CASSLVLGEGYGYTF
TRBV9	few	.	14	TRBJ1-4	TGTGCCAGCAGCGTATACAGGGACAACGAAAAACTGTTTTTT	CASSVYRDNEKLFF
TRBV6-1	.	.	16	TRBJ2-3	TGTGCCAGCAGTACCCGAAGTGAGGGTGCCACAGATACGCAGTATTTT	CASSTRSEGATDTQYF
TRBV9	.	TRBD2	13	TRBJ2-1	TGTGCCAGCAGGGGGACTAGCATCAATGAGCAGTTCTTC	CASRGTSINEQFF
TRBV29-1	few	.	13	TRBJ1-4	TGCAGCGCTGTACAGGGATCTAATGAAAAACTGTTTTTT	CSAVQGSNEKLFF
TRBV7-2	many	TRBD1	16	TRBJ1-2	TGTGCCAGCAGCGGGGACAGGGGGTGGGCGAACTATGGCTACACCTTC	CASSGDRGWANYGYTF
TRBV6-5	.	.	15	TRBJ2-1	TGTGCCAGCAGTTATCAGGGGACCTCCTACAATGAGCAGTTCTTC	CASSYQGTSYNEQFF
TRBV12-3/TRBV12-4	many	TRBD1	13	TRBJ2-7	TGTGCCAGCGGGACAGGGGATCGCCACGAGCAGTACTTC	CASGTGDRHEQYF
TRBV2	few	.	14	TRBJ1-2	TGTGCCAGCAGTGCCGGTATGTTAGGAATCGGCTACACCTTC	CASSAGMLGIGYTF
TRBV6-5	.	TRBD1	13	TRBJ2-3	TGTGCCAGCAGGAGGACAGGGAAGGATACGCAGTATTTT	CASRRTGKDTQYF
TRBV29-1	few	.	12	TRBJ1-2	TGCAGCGTTGTAGGAGGGGAGCATGGCTACACCTTC	CSVVGGEHGYTF
TRBV27	many	.	13	TRBJ1-2	TGTGCCAGCAGCCCGCGGGCTAACTATGGCTACACCTTC	CASSPRANYGYTF
TRBV20-1	many	.	14	TRBJ2-7	TGCAGTGCCGCAGTGGGGGGGGCTGCCTACGAGCAGTACTTC	CSAAVGGAAYEQYF
TRBV6-1	few	.	13	TRBJ1-1	TGTGCTTTAAAGGGACTATCGAACACTGAAGCTTTCTTT	CALKGLSNTEAFF
TRBV7-8	few	.	14	TRBJ2-2	TGTGCCAGCAGCCCCCTGACAGTCGCCGGGGAGCTGTTTTTT	CASSPLTVAGELFF
TRBV28	once	.	13	TRBJ1-4	TGTGCCAGCGAACAGGGCTATAATGAAAAACTGTTTTTT	CASEQGYNEKLFF
TRBV12-3/TRBV12-4	.	.	13	TRBJ2-7	TGTGCCAGCAGTTTAAACTGGGCCCACGAGCAGTACTTC	CASSLNWAHEQYF
TRBV3-1	.	.	13	TRBJ2-7	TGTGCCAGCAGCCACGGGACTTCCTACGAGCAGTACTTC	CASSHGTSYEQYF
TRBV11-3	few	TRBD2	18	TRBJ2-4	TGTGCCAGCAGCTTAGGGGGGACTAGCGGGAGGAAAGGAAACATTCAGTACTTC	CASSLGGTSGRKGNIQYF
TRBV7-2	few	.	13	TRBJ2-2	TGTGCCAGCAGCCGGGGCAGACCCCGGGAGCTGTTTTTT	CASSRGRPRELFF
TRBV12-3/TRBV12-4	few	.	10	TRBJ1-1	TGTGCCAGCAGTATCACAGAAGCTTTCTTT	CASSITEAFF
TRBV10-3	few	TRBD1	15	TRBJ2-1	TGTGCCATGATACCGGGACAGGGGGCTCACAATGAGCAGTTCTTC	CAMIPGQGAHNEQFF
TRBV29-1	.	TRBD1	13	TRBJ1-2	TGCAGCGTTGAAGCCCTGTTGTGGCAGGGGGACACCTTC	CSVEALLWQGDTF
TRBV9	.	.	16	TRBJ2-1	TGTGCCAGCAGCGTAGGAATTACAGTGGCCTACAATGAGCAGTTCTTC	CASSVGITVAYNEQFF
TRBV10-3	.	.	14	TRBJ2-7	TGTGCCATCAAATCCGGGACGGACTCCTACGAGCAGTACTTC	CAIKSGTDSYEQYF
TRBV9	few	TRBD1	15	TRBJ2-1	TGTGCCAGCAGCGTACTGGGAGACAGGGAGCAGGAGCAGTTCTTC	CASSVLGDREQEQFF
TRBV7-9	.	TRBD2	14	TRBJ2-7	TGTGCCAGCAGCTCTAGCGGGGGGAGGTACGAGCAGTACTTC	CASSSSGGRYEQYF
TRBV12-3/TRBV12-4	few	.	12	TRBJ1-5	TGTGCCAGCAGCTCATTCGTTGGGGCCCAGCATTTT	CASSSFVGAQHF
TRBV3-1	.	.	15	TRBJ2-1	TGTGCCAGCAGCCAAGATCACGGTTCCTACAATGAGCAGTTCTTC	CASSQDHGSYNEQFF
TRBV20-1	.	TRBD2	11	TRBJ2-7	TGCAGTGTGGCGGGAGGCTACGAGCAGTACTTC	CSVAGGYEQYF
TRBV4-2	.	.	15	TRBJ2-3	TGTGCCAGCAGCCTGGGGAAGCCTAGCACAGATACGCAGTATTTT	CASSLGKPSTDTQYF
TRBV20-1	.	.	12	TRBJ2-7	TGCAGTGCTAGTCTTCTCCTCCCCGAGCAGTACTTC	CSASLLLPEQYF
TRBV6-2/TRBV6-3	.	.	13	TRBJ2-2	TGTGCCAGCAGTTATCGACAGGCCGGGGAGCTGTTTTTT	CASSYRQAGELFF
TRBV9	few	.	14	TRBJ1-2	TGTGCCAGCAGCGTCAGTACTGCAGGGGAGAGCTACACCTTC	CASSVSTAGESYTF
TRBV7-2	few	TRBD2	18	TRBJ2-2	TGTGCCAGCAGCTCCTACGTAACTAGCGGGAGGGTGACCGGGGAGCTGTTTTTT	CASSSYVTSGRVTGELFF
TRBV4-3	many	.	17	TRBJ2-5	TGCGCCAGCAGCCAAGGAGGGGCCCATCAAGCCGGAGAGACCCAGTACTTC	CASSQGGAHQAGETQYF
TRBV11-2	many	TRBD1	15	TRBJ2-3	TGTGCCAGCAGCTTAGTGGGACAGCCCACAGATACGCAGTATTTT	CASSLVGQPTDTQYF
TRBV10-1	once	.	15	TRBJ2-5	TGCGCCAGCAGTGAAAAGGGAGGCGGCCAAGAGACCCAGTACTTC	CASSEKGGGQETQYF
TRBV12-3/TRBV12-4	many	.	11	TRBJ2-7	TGTGCCAGCAGTACACTCTACGAGCAGTACTTC	CASSTLYEQYF
TRBV27	many	.	13	TRBJ1-2	TGTGCCAGCAGGTCGACGGTGAACTATGGCTACACCTTC	CASRSTVNYGYTF
TRBV5-1	many	TRBD1	14	TRBJ2-7	TGCGCCAGCAGCCTATGGGACAGCTTGGGGGAGCAGTACTTC	CASSLWDSLGEQYF
TRBV4-2	few	.	14	TRBJ1-1	TGTGCCAGCAGCCAAGCGGGTCAGGGGACCGAAGCTTTCTTT	CASSQAGQGTEAFF
TRBV30	.	.	12	TRBJ1-2	TGTGCCTGGAGTCTCAGGATCTATGGCTACACCTTC	CAWSLRIYGYTF
TRBV6-2/TRBV6-3	.	.	16	TRBJ2-3	TGTGCCAGCAGTTACTCGAGCGGATTTAGCACAGATACGCAGTATTTT	CASSYSSGFSTDTQYF
TRBV5-1	few	TRBD1	17	TRBJ2-1	TGCGCCAGCAGCTTGGCAGGGGGCGGTTGGACGGCTGATGAGCAGTTCTTC	CASSLAGGGWTADEQFF
TRBV6-4	.	.	14	TRBJ1-1	TGTGCCAGCAGTCGTGACAGGCAAACCACTGAAGCTTTCTTT	CASSRDRQTTEAFF
TRBV28	.	.	17	TRBJ1-5	TGTGCCAGCAGTTTCACAGGGATGATTTATAGCAATCAGCCCCAGCATTTT	CASSFTGMIYSNQPQHF
TRBV9	few	TRBD2	17	TRBJ2-2	TGTGCCAGCAGCCCCCGTAGTCCAGCGGGGGAGGCCGGGGAGCTGTTTTTT	CASSPRSPAGEAGELFF
TRBV7-2	.	.	13	TRBJ2-7	TGTGCCAGCAGCTTAGAGGGTTGGGCCGAGCAGTACTTC	CASSLEGWAEQYF
TRBV29-1	many	.	13	TRBJ2-7	TGCAGCGTTGGACTTGGAGGGGGTCGTGAGCAGTACTTC	CSVGLGGGREQYF
TRBV7-3	many	.	13	TRBJ2-3	TGTGCCAGCAGCTTAGGCCGGACTGATACGCAGTATTTT	CASSLGRTDTQYF
TRBV12-3/TRBV12-4	many	.	14	TRBJ1-2	TGTGCCAGCAGTTTAGAGCAGTCCGTGGGGGGCTACACCTTC	CASSLEQSVGGYTF